These 2 T cell receptor beta chains originate from one sample sequenced in a study of blood T cell repertoires in COVID-19. The protocol was immunoSEQ multiplex PCR, while the TCRdb copy is restricted to in-frame clones and leaves out a portion. The sample holds some 65,000 clones, 90% seen once. Sequencing input: peripheral blood. Receptor source: a man aged 55 to 70 with acute or convalescent COVID-19.

The chain couples TRBV19 to TRBJ1-1, with D perhaps TRBD1 (5 bases). CDR1 and CDR2 (germline): LNHDA, SQIVND (reference sequence). V was shortened by 5 bases and J by 4 bases, with 11 bases between the two germline ends. The CDR3 contains 13 residues. This chain's CDR3 is CASSLSGGTEAFF. CDR3 coding DNA: TGTGCCAGTAGTCTCTCCGGGGGCACTGAAGCTTTCTTT.

The V and J genes are TRBV9 and TRBJ2-2; TRBD2 might be the D (6 bases). The CDR3 spans 14 residues. The V end lost 0 bases, the J end lost 9 bases, and 12 bases lay between the germline ends. The V gene's germline CDR1 is SGDLS and CDR2 YYNGEE. For the CDR3, the DNA is TGTGCCAGCAGCGTAGCTACCGGGGGAAGGGAGCTGTTTTTT. Translated: CASSVATGGRELFF.